This passage covers 9 T cell receptor beta chains from one sample sequenced in a study of cytomegalovirus exposure and HLA in healthy donors (dated by TCRdb to between 2016 and 2019). Receptor libraries were prepared by the immunoSEQ multiplex PCR assay. A mixture of 60 forward primers for TCR Vbeta segments and 13 reverse primers for TCR Jbeta segments was used in the multiplex PCR. The source is immuneACCESS, and TCRdb retained only in-frame sequences with V and J called. Part of the clones is not carried over; for the studies checked, unresolved V genes explain less than half of this, and the remainder is unexplained. A total of some 90,000 clones appear in this sample, approximately 70% of them only once. The ten biggest clones cover roughly 2.6% of the sample. Sequencing was performed on PBMCs. These receptors all stem from a man aged 50 or older in good health and CMV-seronegative.

V is TRBV6-5 and J is TRBJ2-1, with D perhaps TRBD2 (7 bases). Trimming took 1 base from V and 9 from J, leaving 13 bases between them. This CDR3 has 14 residues. Germline CDR1 MNHEY, CDR2 SVGAGI. The CDR3 here is CASSYLGGASEQFF. The DNA for the CDR3 is TGTGCCAGCAGTTACTTAGGGGGGGCGAGTGAGCAGTTCTTC.

V gene TRBV7-6 combines with J gene TRBJ1-1; 7 nucleotides agree with TRBD1. This CDR3 comprises 14 residues. V dropped 2 bases and J dropped 3; count of bases not matched to a gene: 3. Germline V gives CDR1 SGHVS, CDR2 FNYEAQ. The DNA for the CDR3 is TGTGCCAGCAGCTTATCAGGGGGTGACACTGAAGCTTTCTTT. Its translation: CASSLSGGDTEAFF.

The V gene is TRBV6-5, the J gene TRBJ2-7; 7 bases are shared with TRBD1. CDR3 size: 15 residues. Germline CDR1 reads MNHEY; CDR2 reads SVGAGI. J lost 2 bases, V lost 0 bases, and 4 bases had no gene match. CDR3 sequence (DNA): TGTGCCAGCAGTTACTCGCGACAGGGACCCTACGAGCAGTACTTC. Its protein is CASSYSRQGPYEQYF.

V is TRBV7-2 and J is TRBJ1-6, with 8 positions matching TRBD1. Germline CDR1 reads SGHTA; CDR2 reads FQGNSA. This CDR3 is built from 14 residues. V shed 5 bases and J 4 bases; nucleotides not matched to a gene: 1. The CDR3, as DNA: TGTGCCAGCAGCCGGACAGGGTATAATTCACCCCTCCACTTT. Protein sequence: CASSRTGYNSPLHF.

Only a few counts were recorded for this clone. The genes are TRBV5-1 and TRBJ2-7, with a weak D call TRBD2 (5 bases). The CDR3 loop spans 14 amino acids. Between the trimmed V and J ends, which lost 3 bases and 6 bases, there was a span of 16 bases. Per germline, CDR1 SGHRS and CDR2 YFSETQ. The CDR3, as DNA: TGCGCCAGCAGCTCTACAGCATCGGCGGGCGAGCAGTACTTC. Its translation is CASSSTASAGEQYF.

This clone was observed once. The rearrangement uses TRBV28 and TRBJ2-5; D might be TRBD1 (6 bases). V was pared by 6 bases and J by 4 bases, with 21 bases between. The CDR3 contains 16 residues. Germline CDR1 reads MDHEN; CDR2 reads SYDVKM. CDR3 coding DNA: TGTGCCAGCAGGACTCTCAGGGGTTTCACGGGAGAGACCCAGTACTTC. Its translation: CASRTLRGFTGETQYF.

The rearrangement uses TRBV7-9 and TRBJ1-2, with D possibly being TRBD1 (6 bases). Germline V CDR1 and CDR2: SEHNR, FQNEAQ (reference sequence). V was shortened by 4 bases and J by 4 bases, with 19 bases between the two germline ends. This CDR3 spans 16 amino acids. The CDR3 coding sequence is TGTGCCAGCAGCTCTACTGGACAGACCTTGGGCTATGGCTACACCTTC. Encoded protein: CASSSTGQTLGYGYTF. The full variable domain, its missing parts supplied by reference TRBV7-9 and TRBJ1-2, is DTGVSQNPRHKITKRGQNVTFRCDPISEHNRLYWYRQTLGQGPEFLTYFQNEAQLEKSRLLSDRFSAERPKGSFSTLEIQRTEQGDSAMYLCASSSTGQTLGYGYTFGSGTRLTVV.

V usage is TRBV5-1 and J usage is TRBJ2-7, with D perhaps TRBD1 (6 bases). This CDR3 is built from 14 residues. V gave up 5 bases and J gave up 6 bases, with 18 bases separating them. CDR1 and CDR2 (germline): SGHRS, YFSETQ. CDR3 amino acids: CASRQDPQGTEQYF. In DNA, the CDR3 is TGCGCCAGCAGGCAAGACCCACAGGGAACCGAGCAGTACTTC. Looking up the rest from reference TRBV5-1 and TRBJ2-7 gives the full variable domain: KAGVTQTPRYLIKTRGQQVTLSCSPISGHRSVSWYQQTPGQGLQFLFEYFSETQRNKGNFPGRFSGRQFSNSRSEMNVSTLELGDSALYLCASRQDPQGTEQYFGPGTRLTVT.

The J gene is TRBJ1-1, the V gene TRBV7-2, with D perhaps TRBD1 (6 bases). The CDR3 sequence is 15 residues long. Germline CDR1 is SGHTA and CDR2 is FQGNSA. V shed 1 base and J shed 3 bases, with 12 bases lying between them. The CDR3 DNA is TGTGCCAGCAGCTTAGTCAGGGGTGGAGACACTGAAGCTTTCTTT. Translated: CASSLVRGGDTEAFF. Combining the CDR3 with reference TRBV7-2 and TRBJ1-1 gives the whole variable domain GAGVSQSPSNKVTEKGKDVELRCDPISGHTALYWYRQSLGQGLEFLIYFQGNSAPDKSGLPSDRFSAERTGGSVSTLTIQRTQQEDSAVYLCASSLVRGGDTEAFFGQGTRLTVV.